The present T cell receptor (beta chain) was sequenced within a study of T-cell memory formation after mild COVID-19. General study findings and limits: Second-wave clones with a day 37 peak had unconfirmed SARS-CoV-2 specificity.

This clonotype appeared a few times. Its antigen is not identified. CDR3 size: 10 residues. From germline, CDR1 is SEHNR and CDR2 FQNEAQ (reference sequence). V was pared by 8 bases and J by 6 bases, with 6 bases between. 5'RACE with constant-segment primers yielded barcoded, UMI-tagged TCR alpha and TCR beta cDNA libraries. TCRdb analysed the 5' RACE reads with MiXCR anew, one entry per CDR3 protein. Counted here are 400,000 to 500,000 distinct CDR3 sequences, 20% to 25% occurring once; the ten biggest clones make up 7% to 9.5%. The sequencing input was PBMCs or a T cell subset sorted from them (not recorded which). This TCR was sampled from an adult woman who had mild COVID-19 (a few samples of this study predate the infection). Cell type and time point are not known. The chain has TRBV7-9 and TRBJ2-3; D is ambiguous. The CDR3 nucleotides are TGTGCCAGCTCCCAGGATACGCAGTATTTT. Protein product: CASSQDTQYF.